The next 12 T cell receptor beta chains were all read from a single sample in a study of T cell responses to AZD1222 COVID-19 vaccine. TCRdb's table, derived via immunoSEQ multiplex PCR, lists solely in-frame clones and lacks some. This sample has 140,000 to 150,000 clones, with more than 70% found just once. Sample: peripheral blood, taken 28 days after the second AZD1222 dose. The receptor set was obtained from an adult who received the AZD1222 COVID-19 vaccine.

This clone was recorded only once. The chain couples TRBV4-1 to TRBJ2-2; D remains unclear. V shed 4 bases and J shed 7 bases, with 4 bases lying between them. Looked up from germline, CDR1 is MGHRA and CDR2 is YSYEKL. This CDR3 has 11 residues. CDR3 sequence reads: CASSRGGELFF. In nucleotides, the CDR3 is TGCGCCAGCAGCCGTGGCGGGGAGCTGTTTTTT.

The V call is TRBV14, the J call TRBJ1-4; D might be TRBD1 (5 bases). Germline-derived CDR1 and CDR2 are SGHDN and FVKESK. The CDR3 sequence is 16 residues long. V lost 1 base and J lost 7, with 16 bases in between. Here the CDR3 DNA reads TGTGCCAGCAGCCAAGCGGTAAAGGGGTGGAGTGAAAAACTGTTTTTT. Translated: CASSQAVKGWSEKLFF. Together with reference TRBV14 and TRBJ1-4, the CDR3 gives the full variable domain: EAGVTQFPSHSVIEKGQTVTLRCDPISGHDNLYWYRRVMGKEIKFLLHFVKESKQDESGMPNNRFLAERTGGTYSTLKVQPAELEDSGVYFCASSQAVKGWSEKLFFGSGTQLSVL.

The gene calls are TRBV9 and TRBJ2-7, with 11 bases identical to TRBD2. V lost 3 bases to trimming and J lost 4 bases; unmatched junction nucleotides: 6. The CDR3 is 15 amino acids. Germline V gene lookup returns CDR1 SGDLS and CDR2 YYNGEE. The CDR3 here is CASSASGTSGYEQYF. As DNA, the CDR3 is TGTGCCAGCAGCGCCTCCGGGACTAGCGGATACGAGCAGTACTTC.

The V call is TRBV12-3 or TRBV12-4, the J call TRBJ2-5; D is undetermined. This CDR3 has 12 residues. Trimming removed 5 bases from V and 5 bases from J, with 9 bases in between. The CDR3 coding sequence is TGTGCCAGCAGTCCAAACTCGGAGACCCAGTACTTC. The encoded protein is CASSPNSETQYF.

The chain employs TRBV18 and TRBJ1-1; 9 bases align to TRBD1. Germline lookup yields CDR1 KGHSH and CDR2 LQKENI. V shed 4 bases, J shed 8 bases, and the junction held 14 bases outside the gene matches. The CDR3 runs to 16 residues. As DNA, the CDR3 is TGTGCCAGCTCACTAGACCTCCGGGACAGGGCGGTCGAAGCTTTCTTT. Protein sequence: CASSLDLRDRAVEAFF. The complete variable domain, with remaining parts taken from reference TRBV18 and TRBJ1-1, reads NAGVMQNPRHLVRRRGQEARLRCSPMKGHSHVYWYRQLPEEGLKFMVYLQKENIIDESGMPKERFSAEFPKEGPSILRIQQVVRGDSAAYFCASSLDLRDRAVEAFFGQGTRLTVV.

The V gene is TRBV7-2, the J gene TRBJ1-1, with TRBD1 as a possible D gene (6 bases). V shed 3 bases and J shed 3 bases, with 8 bases lying between them. There are 13 residues in the CDR3. Per germline, CDR1 SGHTA and CDR2 FQGNSA. DNA of the CDR3: TGTGCCAGCAGCTTTACAGGGCACACTGAAGCTTTCTTT. The encoded protein is CASSFTGHTEAFF.

This sequence joins TRBV12-3 or TRBV12-4 and TRBJ1-5; 7 bases align to TRBD1. This CDR3 comprises 13 residues. The junction had 2 bases not matched to a gene; V was cut back by 4 bases and J by 5 bases. CDR3 amino acids: CASSSRGDQPQHF. CDR3 in DNA: TGTGCCAGCAGTTCCAGGGGGGATCAGCCCCAGCATTTT.

This sequence joins TRBV4-1 and TRBJ2-2; D uncertain. Germline CDR1 MGHRA, CDR2 YSYEKL. The germline V and J ends were trimmed by 4 bases and 4 bases, with 22 bases remaining between them. The CDR3 runs 18 residues. The CDR3 sequence is CASSPGVTGRGFTGELFF. The CDR3, as DNA: TGCGCCAGCAGCCCAGGAGTCACCGGGCGTGGTTTCACCGGGGAGCTGTTTTTT.

This clone was detected only once. The J gene is TRBJ1-5, the V gene TRBV7-2, with a possible D match to TRBD1 (6 bases). Germline CDR1 reads SGHTA; CDR2 reads FQGNSA. Trimming removed 5 bases at V and 7 bases at J, with 18 bases between. This CDR3 has 15 residues. Here the CDR3 reads CASSPNPRGDQPQHF. The DNA for the CDR3 is TGTGCCAGCAGCCCCAATCCCAGGGGAGACCAGCCCCAGCATTTT.

The chain recombines TRBV6-5 with TRBJ1-6; D is ambiguous. V lost 7 bases, J lost 4 bases, and 14 bases lay in between. The germline V gene has CDR1 MNHEY and CDR2 SVGAGI. The CDR3 extends over 15 amino acids. The DNA for the CDR3 is TGTGCCAGCACCCCCTGGCAAGCGTATAATTCACCCCTCCACTTT. Translation gives CASTPWQAYNSPLHF.

The chain links TRBV28 to TRBJ2-1, with 10 nucleotides matching TRBD1. J lost 4 bases, V lost 6 bases, and 6 bases had no gene match. Looked up from germline, CDR1 is MDHEN and CDR2 is SYDVKM. The CDR3 is made up of 15 amino acids. The CDR3 bases are TGTGCCAGCAGACCGGACAGGGGGGTTTACAATGAGCAGTTCTTC. Protein: CASRPDRGVYNEQFF.

CDR3 protein: CSVTQNHNTDTQYF. For the CDR3, the DNA is TGCAGCGTAACACAGAATCACAACACAGATACGCAGTATTTT. This chain links TRBV29-1 with TRBJ2-3; no clear D. Germline-derived CDR1 and CDR2 are SQVTM and ANQGSEA. CDR3 size: 14 residues. Trimming cost V 6 bases and J 2 bases, with 15 bases left between them.